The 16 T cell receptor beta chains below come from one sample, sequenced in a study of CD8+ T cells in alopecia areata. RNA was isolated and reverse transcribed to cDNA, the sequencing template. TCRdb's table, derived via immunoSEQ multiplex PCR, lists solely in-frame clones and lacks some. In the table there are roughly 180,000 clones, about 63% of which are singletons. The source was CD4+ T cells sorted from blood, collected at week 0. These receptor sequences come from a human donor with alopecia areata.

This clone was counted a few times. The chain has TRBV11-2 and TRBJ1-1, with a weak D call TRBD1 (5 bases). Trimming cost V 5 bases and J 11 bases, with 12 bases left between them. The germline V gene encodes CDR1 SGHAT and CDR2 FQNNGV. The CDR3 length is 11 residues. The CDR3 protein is CASSQGIRAFF. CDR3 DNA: TGTGCCAGCAGCCAGGGTATTCGGGCTTTCTTT.

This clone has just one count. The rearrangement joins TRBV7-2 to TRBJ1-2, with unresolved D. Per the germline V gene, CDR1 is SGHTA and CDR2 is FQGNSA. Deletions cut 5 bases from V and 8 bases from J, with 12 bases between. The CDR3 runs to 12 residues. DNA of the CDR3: TGTGCCAGCAGCCGGGAGTGGGAAGGCTACACCTTC. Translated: CASSREWEGYTF.

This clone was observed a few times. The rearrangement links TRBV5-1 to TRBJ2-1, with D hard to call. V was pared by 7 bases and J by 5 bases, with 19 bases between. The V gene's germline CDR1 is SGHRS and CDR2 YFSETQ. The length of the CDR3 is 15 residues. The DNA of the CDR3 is TGCGCCAGCGGTCGACGCCTAGGCGCTGACAATGAGCAGTTCTTC. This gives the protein CASGRRLGADNEQFF.

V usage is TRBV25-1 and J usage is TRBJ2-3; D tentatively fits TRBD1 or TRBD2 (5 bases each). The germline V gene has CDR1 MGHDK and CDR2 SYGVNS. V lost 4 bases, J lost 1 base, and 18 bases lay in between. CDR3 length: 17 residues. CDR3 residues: CASSGRKRGVGTDTQYF. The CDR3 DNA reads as TGTGCCAGCAGTGGGAGGAAAAGGGGAGTTGGCACAGATACGCAGTATTTT.

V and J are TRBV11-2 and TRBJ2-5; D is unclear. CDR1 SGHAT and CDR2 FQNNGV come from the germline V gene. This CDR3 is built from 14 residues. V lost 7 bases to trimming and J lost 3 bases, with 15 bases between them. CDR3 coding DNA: TGTGCCAGCACGGACCGAAAGACGAAAGAGACCCAGTACTTC. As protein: CASTDRKTKETQYF.

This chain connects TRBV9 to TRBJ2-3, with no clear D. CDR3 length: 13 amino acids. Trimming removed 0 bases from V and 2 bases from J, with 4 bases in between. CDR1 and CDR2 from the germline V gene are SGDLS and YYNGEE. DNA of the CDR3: TGTGCCAGCAGCGTAGCGGTCACAGATACGCAGTATTTT. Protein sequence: CASSVAVTDTQYF.

The CDR3, as DNA: TGTGCCAGCAGGATAGCGGGGGGGCCGGGGGAGCAGTACTTC. This sequence encodes CASRIAGGPGEQYF. The chain employs TRBV2 and TRBJ2-7, with 11 bases lining up with TRBD2. V shed 6 bases and J 7 bases; nucleotides not matched to a gene: 8. The CDR3 runs to 14 residues. Germline assignment: CDR1 SNHLY and CDR2 FYNNEI. Full variable domain (rest looked up from reference TRBV2 and TRBJ2-7): EPEVTQTPSHQVTQMGQEVILRCVPISNHLYFYWYRQILGQKVEFLVSFYNNEISEKSEIFDDQFSVERPDGSNFTLKIRSTKLEDSAMYFCASRIAGGPGEQYFGPGTRLTVT.

As DNA, the CDR3 is TGTGCCAGCAGCTTGGGGGAAGCAGGGGCCAACGTCCTGACTTTC. This encodes CASSLGEAGANVLTF. The chain employs TRBV7-9 and TRBJ2-6, with D perhaps being TRBD1 or TRBD2 (5 bases each). Germline values: CDR1 SEHNR, CDR2 FQNEAQ (reference sequence). The CDR3 length is 15 residues. Between the trimmed V and J ends, which lost 3 bases and 4 bases, there was a span of 10 bases.

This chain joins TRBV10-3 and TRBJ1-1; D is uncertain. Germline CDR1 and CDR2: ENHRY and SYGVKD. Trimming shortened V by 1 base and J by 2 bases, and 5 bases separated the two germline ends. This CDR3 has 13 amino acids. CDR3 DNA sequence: TGTGCCATCAGTGAGTATTTTAACACTGAAGCTTTCTTT. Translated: CAISEYFNTEAFF.

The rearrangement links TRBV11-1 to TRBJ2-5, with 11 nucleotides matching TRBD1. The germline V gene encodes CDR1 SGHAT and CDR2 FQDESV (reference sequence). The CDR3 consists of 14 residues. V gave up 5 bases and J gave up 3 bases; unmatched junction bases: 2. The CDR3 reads CASSPGQGEETQYF. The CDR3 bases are TGTGCCAGCAGCCCGGGACAGGGGGAAGAGACCCAGTACTTC.

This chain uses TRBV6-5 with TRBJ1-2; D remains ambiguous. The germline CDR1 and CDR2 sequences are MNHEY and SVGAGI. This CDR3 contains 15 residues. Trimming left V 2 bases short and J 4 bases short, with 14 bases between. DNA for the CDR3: TGTGCCAGCAGTTACCGGAAGGCGGCCGGCTATGGCTACACCTTC. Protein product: CASSYRKAAGYGYTF.

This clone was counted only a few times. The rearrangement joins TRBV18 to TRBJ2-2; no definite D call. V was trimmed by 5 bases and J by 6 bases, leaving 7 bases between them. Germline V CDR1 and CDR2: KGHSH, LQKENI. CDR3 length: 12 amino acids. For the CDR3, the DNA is TGTGCCAGCTCAGCGAGCCCCGGGGAGCTGTTTTTT. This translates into CASSASPGELFF.

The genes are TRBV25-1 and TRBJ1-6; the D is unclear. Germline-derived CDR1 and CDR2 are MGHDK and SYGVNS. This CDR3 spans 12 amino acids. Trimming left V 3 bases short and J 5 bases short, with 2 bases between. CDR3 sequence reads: CASSDNNSPLHF. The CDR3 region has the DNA TGTGCCAGCAGTGACAATAATTCACCCCTCCACTTT.

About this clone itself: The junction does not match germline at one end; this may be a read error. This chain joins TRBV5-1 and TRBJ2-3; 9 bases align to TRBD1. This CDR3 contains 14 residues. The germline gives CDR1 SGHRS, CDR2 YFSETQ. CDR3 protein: CASNLGTGTDTQYF. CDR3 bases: TGCGCCAGCAACTTGGGGACAGGGACAGATACGCAGTATTTT.

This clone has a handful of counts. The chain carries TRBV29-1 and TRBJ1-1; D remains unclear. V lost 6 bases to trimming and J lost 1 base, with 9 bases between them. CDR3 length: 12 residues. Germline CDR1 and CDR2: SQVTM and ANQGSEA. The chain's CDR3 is CSVTYSNTEAFF. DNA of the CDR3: TGCAGCGTGACGTATTCGAACACTGAAGCTTTCTTT.

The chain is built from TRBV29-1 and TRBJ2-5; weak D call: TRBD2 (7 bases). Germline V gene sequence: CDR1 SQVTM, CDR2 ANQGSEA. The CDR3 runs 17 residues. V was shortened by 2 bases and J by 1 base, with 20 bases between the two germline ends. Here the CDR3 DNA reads TGCAGCGTTGAATCGGGGGGCTCCTCGGGCGGCCAAGAGACCCAGTACTTC. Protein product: CSVESGGSSGGQETQYF.